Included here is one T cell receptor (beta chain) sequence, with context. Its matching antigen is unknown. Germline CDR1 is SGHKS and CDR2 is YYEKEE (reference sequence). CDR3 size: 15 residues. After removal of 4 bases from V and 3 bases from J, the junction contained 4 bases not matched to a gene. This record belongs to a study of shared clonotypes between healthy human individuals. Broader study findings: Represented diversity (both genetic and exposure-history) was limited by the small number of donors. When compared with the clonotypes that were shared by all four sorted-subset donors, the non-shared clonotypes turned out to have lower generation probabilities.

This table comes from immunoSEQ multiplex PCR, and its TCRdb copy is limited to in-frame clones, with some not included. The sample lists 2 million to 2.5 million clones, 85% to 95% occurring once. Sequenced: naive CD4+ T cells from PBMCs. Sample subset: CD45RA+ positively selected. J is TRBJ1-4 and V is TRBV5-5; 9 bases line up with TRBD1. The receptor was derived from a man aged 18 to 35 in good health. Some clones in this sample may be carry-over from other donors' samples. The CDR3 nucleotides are TGTGCCAGCAGCAACAGGGGGCCATCTAATGAAAAACTGTTTTTT. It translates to CASSNRGPSNEKLFF.